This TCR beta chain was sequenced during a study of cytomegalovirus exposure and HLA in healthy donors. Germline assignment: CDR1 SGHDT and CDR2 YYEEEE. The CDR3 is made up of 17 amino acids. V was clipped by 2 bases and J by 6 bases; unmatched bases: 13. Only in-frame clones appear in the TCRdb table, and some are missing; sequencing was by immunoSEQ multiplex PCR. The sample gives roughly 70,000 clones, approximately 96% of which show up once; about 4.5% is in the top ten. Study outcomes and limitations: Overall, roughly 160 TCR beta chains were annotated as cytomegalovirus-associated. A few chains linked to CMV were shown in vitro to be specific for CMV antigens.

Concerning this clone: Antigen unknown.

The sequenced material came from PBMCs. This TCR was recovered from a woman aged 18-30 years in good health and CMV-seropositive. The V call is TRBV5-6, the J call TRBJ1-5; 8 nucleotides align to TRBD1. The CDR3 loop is CASSLGPGQEIFQPQHF. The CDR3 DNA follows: TGTGCCAGCAGCTTAGGCCCGGGACAGGAAATTTTTCAGCCCCAGCATTTT.